This T cell receptor (beta chain) stems from a study of T cells in tuberculosis. Clones were read by immunoSEQ multiplex PCR, and TCRdb kept only the in-frame ones, dropping some. There are tens of thousands of clones in the sample; about four fifths occur only once, and 10% to 15% lies in the top ten. Thawed, overnight-rested PBMC were stained with GMM-loaded CD1B tetramer, viability dye and anti-CD3, then sorted. C32 glucose monomycolate from Rhodococcus equi was loaded onto the CD1B tetramers. CD14-expressing monocytes were removed from PBMC before cryopreservation and sorting. Germline V gene sequence: CDR1 SGHAT, CDR2 FQNNGV. V shed 5 bases and J 1 base; nucleotides not matched to a gene: 4. CDR3 length: 15 residues.

The clonotype originates from an adult woman with latent tuberculosis. The chain carries TRBV11-2 and TRBJ2-3, with 9 bases fitting TRBD2. What was sequenced was CD1b-GMM tetramer-negative cells sorted from PBMCs. The CDR3 DNA sequence: TGTGCCAGCAGCCCCGCGGGGGGGGGCACAGATACGCAGTATTTT. Its protein product is CASSPAGGGTDTQYF. Combining the CDR3 with reference TRBV11-2 and TRBJ2-3 gives the whole variable domain EAGVAQSPRYKIIEKRQSVAFWCNPISGHATLYWYQQILGQGPKLLIQFQNNGVVDDSQLPKDRFSAERLKGVDSTLKIQPAKLEDSAVYLCASSPAGGGTDTQYFGPGTRLTVL.